Below, one T cell receptor beta chain is given with its context. V shed 0 bases and J 5 bases; nucleotides not matched to a gene: 11. This CDR3 is 17 amino acids long. Germline V CDR1 and CDR2: SGHVS, FQNEAQ. Clones were read by immunoSEQ multiplex PCR, and TCRdb kept only the in-frame ones, dropping some. The profile shows more than 35,000 clones, approximately 93% of them singletons. The data stem from a study of T cell changes during pregnancy in multiple sclerosis. The receptor's source is a female donor with multiple sclerosis, enrolled in a pregnancy study. The chain couples TRBV7-8 to TRBJ1-2, with 8 bases identical to TRBD1. The sample was CD8+ T cells from peripheral blood mononuclear cells, taken in the third trimester of pregnancy. DNA of the CDR3: TGTGCCAGCAGCTTAGCCATCGGCAGGGGGCTTTCGTATGGCTACACCTTC. Protein product: CASSLAIGRGLSYGYTF.